This passage covers 24 T cell receptor beta chains from one sample sequenced in a study of T cells in Graves' hyperthyroidism and ophthalmopathy. What was amplified from RNA transcripts were TCR beta CDR3 regions. The primer set for the first-round RT-PCR of the TCR CDR3 was HTBI. Each CDR3 protein gets one entry after TCRdb re-called the multiplex PCR reads with MiXCR. Of about 360,000 distinct CDR3 sequences in the sample, about 13% were seen once. The sequenced material came from blood. These receptors originate from a woman aged 18-29 years with Graves' hyperthyroidism.

V and J are TRBV6-1 and TRBJ2-3; 7 nucleotides agree with TRBD1. TRBJ1-5 explains the end of the DNA better; the J call may be wrong. Germline V gene data show CDR1 as MNHNS and CDR2 as SASEGT. The CDR3 is made up of 12 amino acids. This CDR3 reads CATHRGTDTQHF. The CDR3 DNA follows: TGTGCCACCCACAGGGGAACAGATACGCAGCATTTT.

CDR3 DNA sequence: TGCAGTGCTACCGGGACAGGGGATTTTCAGGATTCACCCCTCCACTTT. Protein: CSATGTGDFQDSPLHF. The chain recombines TRBV20-1 with TRBJ1-6; 10 nucleotides match TRBD1. This CDR3 has 16 residues. After removal of 4 bases from V and 8 bases from J, the junction contained 11 bases not matched to a gene. Germline V gives CDR1 DFQATT, CDR2 SNEGSKA (reference sequence).

This clonotype was found a few times. The chain uses TRBV5-6 and TRBJ1-6, with D possibly TRBD1 on 6 matching bases. Between the trimmed V and J ends, which lost 3 bases and 9 bases, there was a span of 19 bases. The length of the CDR3 is 16 residues. CDR1 and CDR2 from the germline V gene are SGHDT and YYEEEE. CDR3 loop: CASSYGRRGGASPLHF. Written as DNA, the CDR3 is TGTGCCAGCAGCTACGGGCGGCGGGGGGGCGCTTCACCCCTCCACTTT.

This clonotype has only a few counts. V is TRBV18 and J is TRBJ2-7; D remains ambiguous. V was clipped by 3 bases and J by 3 bases, with 9 bases between them. Germline CDR1 KGHSH, CDR2 LQKENI. The CDR3 is 13 residues long. The CDR3 spells CASSPAVLYEQYF. For the CDR3, the DNA is TGTGCCAGCTCACCTGCTGTACTCTACGAGCAGTACTTC.

V is TRBV9 and J is TRBJ2-1; perhaps D is TRBD1 or TRBD2 (5 bases each). V lost 4 bases and J 6 bases, leaving 20 bases between the germline ends. CDR1 SGDLS and CDR2 YYNGEE come from the germline V gene. The CDR3 runs to 16 residues. This CDR3 reads CASSPEGRLRINEQFF. The CDR3 nucleotides are TGTGCCAGCAGCCCCGAGGGACGCCTAAGGATCAATGAGCAGTTCTTC. Together with reference TRBV9 and TRBJ2-1, the CDR3 gives the full variable domain: DSGVTQTPKHLITATGQRVTLRCSPRSGDLSVYWYQQSLDQGLQFLIQYYNGEERAKGNILERFSAQQFPDLHSELNLSSLELGDSALYFCASSPEGRLRINEQFFGPGTRLTVL.

This clonotype has more than one count but fewer than ten. The chain is built from TRBV5-4 and TRBJ2-7; tentative D call: TRBD2 (5 bases). The CDR3 spans 15 residues. The germline V and J ends were trimmed by 5 bases and 0 bases, with 15 bases remaining between them. Germline V lookup: CDR1 SGHNT, CDR2 YYREEE (reference sequence). DNA of the CDR3: TGTGCCAGCAGTTTCGGTGGGAGCGGCTCCTACGAGCAGTACTTC. It is translated as CASSFGGSGSYEQYF.

This clonotype was detected only a few times. This rearrangement joins TRBV19 to TRBJ2-7; 9 positions match TRBD1. The V gene's germline CDR1 is LNHDA and CDR2 SQIVND (reference sequence). Trimming took 3 bases from V and 5 from J; bases not matched to a gene: 2. The CDR3 extends over 13 amino acids. The CDR3 coding sequence is TGTGCCAGTAGTATTGGACAGGGGAACGAGCAGTACTTC. This encodes CASSIGQGNEQYF.

This clonotype was picked up many times. The chain joins TRBV27 to TRBJ2-5; 12 bases agree with TRBD1. Germline trimming cut 5 bases from V and 6 bases from J; bases unmatched to any gene: 4. The CDR3 has 14 amino acids. The germline V gene has CDR1 MNHEY and CDR2 SMNVEV (reference sequence). The CDR3 DNA follows: TGTGCCAGCAGTGCCGGGACAGGGGGCCAGACCCAGTACTTC. Protein product: CASSAGTGGQTQYF.

The sample holds many counts of this clonotype. J is TRBJ2-7 and V is TRBV20-1; a possible D gene is TRBD2 (5 bases). Trimming took off 0 bases at V and 7 bases at J, with 19 bases between the two ends. Germline CDR1 and CDR2: DFQATT and SNEGSKA (reference sequence). The CDR3 is 15 residues long. As DNA, the CDR3 is TGCAGTGCTAGAGATATGCGCCTCCCTTCGGGGGAGCAGTACTTC. It specifies CSARDMRLPSGEQYF.

This clonotype occurred a few times. The chain combines TRBV5-1 with TRBJ2-2; TRBD2 agrees at 13 bases. V shed 4 bases, J shed 9 bases, and the junction held 6 bases outside the gene matches. CDR1 and CDR2 (germline): SGHRS, YFSETQ. This CDR3 is 15 amino acids long. The CDR3 sequence is CASSLLAGGVRELFF. DNA of the CDR3: TGCGCCAGCAGCCTACTAGCGGGAGGGGTCCGGGAGCTGTTTTTT.

This clonotype was detected many times. The CDR3 sequence is CSARVRGESNYGYTF. The CDR3 DNA reads as TGCAGTGCTAGAGTACGGGGGGAATCTAACTATGGCTACACCTTC. The chain employs TRBV20-1 and TRBJ1-2, with a possible D match to TRBD1 (5 bases). This CDR3 comprises 15 residues. V lost 1 base and J lost 0, with 12 bases in between. Germline CDR1 and CDR2: DFQATT and SNEGSKA (reference sequence).

As concerns this clonotype: A clone one base away is much larger, so this may be a read error. The V gene is TRBV28, the J gene TRBJ1-1; possibly TRBD1 for D (5 bases). Germline loops: CDR1 MDHEN, CDR2 SYDVKM. The CDR3 contains 12 residues. The CDR3 nucleotides read TGTGTCAGCAGCCAGGGTCTACCTGAAGCTTTCTTT. Translating gives CVSSQGLPEAFF.

This clonotype showed up many times. The V gene is TRBV11-2, the J gene TRBJ2-7; 8 bases map to TRBD1. There are 15 residues in the CDR3. Trimming removed 2 bases from V and 2 bases from J; junction bases left unmatched: 5. The germline V gene has CDR1 SGHAT and CDR2 FQNNGV. The CDR3 region is CASSLKGQETYEQYF. Here the CDR3 DNA reads TGTGCCAGCAGCTTAAAGGGACAGGAGACCTACGAGCAGTACTTC.

This clonotype appeared many times. This chain connects TRBV12-3 or TRBV12-4 to TRBJ2-2, with D perhaps given as TRBD1 or TRBD2 (5 bases each). The CDR3 spans 13 residues. V was cut by 8 bases and J by 1 base, with 8 bases left in between. CDR3 protein: CASGTENTGELFF. DNA of the CDR3: TGTGCCAGCGGGACGGAGAACACCGGGGAGCTGTTTTTT.

This clonotype has ten or more counts. The V gene is TRBV3-1, the J gene TRBJ2-1; 9 nucleotides match TRBD2. This CDR3 is built from 16 residues. J gave up 6 bases and V 1 base, and 7 bases lay outside the gene matches. CDR1 is LGHDT and CDR2 is YNNKEL in the germline V gene (reference sequence). The CDR3 here is CASSQGRLAGPNEQFF. For the CDR3, the DNA is TGTGCCAGCAGCCAAGGTAGGCTAGCGGGGCCCAATGAGCAGTTCTTC.

This chain connects TRBV24-1 to TRBJ2-1; the D gene could be TRBD1 or TRBD2 (5 bases each). V was trimmed by 5 bases and J by 7 bases, leaving 14 bases between them. This CDR3 contains 14 residues. Per the germline V gene, CDR1 is KGHDR and CDR2 is SFDVKD. CDR3 region: CATSAGPRGNEQFF. CDR3 DNA: TGTGCCACCAGTGCGGGACCCCGAGGGAATGAGCAGTTCTTC.

This clonotype was seen many times. The rearrangement joins TRBV7-9 to TRBJ2-3, with D perhaps given as TRBD1 or TRBD2 (5 bases each). The CDR3 totals 19 residues. Germline values: CDR1 SEHNR, CDR2 FQNEAQ (reference sequence). V dropped 2 bases and J dropped 6 bases, with 27 bases sitting between them. The CDR3 nucleotides are TGTGCCAGCAGCTTATTTAGGGCCAGTCGTGAGGGGAGTTCCGATACGCAGTATTTT. Residues: CASSLFRASREGSSDTQYF.

A few counts support this clonotype. V gene TRBV3-1 combines with J gene TRBJ1-2; 9 bases agree with TRBD1. The CDR3 covers 15 residues. Trimming took 4 bases from V and 5 from J; bases not matched to a gene: 8. Germline CDR1 reads LGHDT; CDR2 reads YNNKEL (reference sequence). CDR3 protein: CASSPPGQGLYGYTF. The CDR3 DNA sequence: TGTGCCAGCAGCCCACCGGGACAGGGTTTATATGGCTACACCTTC.

Ten or more counts support this clonotype. The rearrangement uses TRBV11-2 and TRBJ1-2; tentative D call: TRBD1 (6 bases). This CDR3 region has 17 residues. Between the trimmed V and J ends, which lost 0 bases and 8 bases, there was a span of 22 bases. Germline V gene sequence: CDR1 SGHAT, CDR2 FQNNGV. CDR3 nucleotide sequence: TGTGCCAGCAGCTTAGATCTGAGTACAGGGCCTTTAACAGGCTACACCTTC. This translates into CASSLDLSTGPLTGYTF. The full variable domain, its missing parts supplied by reference TRBV11-2 and TRBJ1-2, is EAGVAQSPRYKIIEKRQSVAFWCNPISGHATLYWYQQILGQGPKLLIQFQNNGVVDDSQLPKDRFSAERLKGVDSTLKIQPAKLEDSAVYLCASSLDLSTGPLTGYTFGSGTRLTVV.

This clonotype was seen repeatedly, ten times or more. This chain joins TRBV7-9 and TRBJ2-1, with TRBD2 matching over 8 bases. V lost 2 bases and J lost 0; bases outside the gene matches: 6. This CDR3 is built from 17 residues. Germline lookup yields CDR1 SEHNR and CDR2 FQNEAQ (reference sequence). This CDR3 reads CASSLRVSGSSYNEQFF. Written as DNA, the CDR3 is TGTGCCAGCAGCTTACGAGTCAGCGGGAGCTCCTACAATGAGCAGTTCTTC.

This clonotype was observed many times. V and J are TRBV6-1 and TRBJ2-3; 7 nucleotides align to TRBD1. CDR1 and CDR2 from the germline V gene are MNHNS and SASEGT. V lost 5 bases and J lost 3; bases outside the gene matches: 8. The CDR3 sequence is 15 residues long. CDR3 sequence: CASSPFEGATDTQYF. The CDR3 DNA reads TGTGCCAGCAGTCCATTCGAGGGGGCAACAGATACGCAGTATTTT.

This clonotype came up many times. The V call is TRBV3-1, the J call TRBJ2-3, with 12 positions matching TRBD2. V dropped 0 bases and J dropped 3; count of bases not matched to a gene: 4. Germline V gene data show CDR1 as LGHDT and CDR2 as YNNKEL (reference sequence). This CDR3 region has 17 residues. The CDR3 coding sequence is TGTGCCAGCAGCCAAGACAAAACTAGCGGGAGGACAGATACGCAGTATTTT. It translates to CASSQDKTSGRTDTQYF.

This clonotype was seen a handful of times. The chain is built from TRBV7-2 and TRBJ2-6; 9 bases agree with TRBD1. There are 18 residues in the CDR3. V was clipped by 4 bases and J by 0 bases; unmatched bases: 7. In germline, CDR1 is SGHTA, CDR2 FQGNSA. The CDR3 protein is CASSWLATGGSGANVLTF. In nucleotides, the CDR3 is TGTGCCAGCAGCTGGTTGGCGACAGGGGGCTCTGGGGCCAACGTCCTGACTTTC.

In its sample, this clonotype was seen many times. V gene TRBV27 combines with J gene TRBJ1-2; maybe TRBD1 (5 bases). Germline-derived CDR1 and CDR2 are MNHEY and SMNVEV (reference sequence). This CDR3 comprises 14 residues. V gave up 3 bases and J gave up 8 bases, with 16 bases separating them. The DNA for the CDR3 is TGTGCCAGCAGTTTTGGGGGGGGAATGGAGGGCTACACCTTC. This sequence encodes CASSFGGGMEGYTF.